This T cell receptor beta chain was profiled in a study of blood T cell repertoires in COVID-19. The protocol was immunoSEQ multiplex PCR, while the TCRdb copy is restricted to in-frame clones and leaves out a portion. The repertoire holds roughly 87,000 clones, roughly 83% seen once, with 15% to 20% in the top ten. This clone was detected only once. This CDR3 comprises 15 residues. The V and J ends lost 1 base and 7 bases, in that order; junction bases with no gene match: 6. Germline loops: CDR1 LGHDT, CDR2 YNNKEL (reference sequence). The chain employs TRBV3-1 (or the pseudogene TRBV3-2) and TRBJ2-4; 8 nucleotides align to TRBD1. The sequence was collected from an older woman with acute or convalescent COVID-19. The source material was peripheral blood. The CDR3 DNA reads TGTGCCAGCAGCCAAGTTTCCAGGGGGCTTAACATTCAGTACTTC. Residues: CASSQVSRGLNIQYF.